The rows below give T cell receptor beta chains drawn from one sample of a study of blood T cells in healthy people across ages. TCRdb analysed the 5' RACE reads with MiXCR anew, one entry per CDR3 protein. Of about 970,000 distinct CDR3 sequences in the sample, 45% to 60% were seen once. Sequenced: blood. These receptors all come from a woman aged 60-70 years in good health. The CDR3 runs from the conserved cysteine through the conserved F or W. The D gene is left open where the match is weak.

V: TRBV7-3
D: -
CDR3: CASSNQPQHF

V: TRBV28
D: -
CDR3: CASSSGAALTYEQYF

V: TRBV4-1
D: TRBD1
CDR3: CASSPGQASKDEQYF

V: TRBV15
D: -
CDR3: CATSRDLPNQSETRYF

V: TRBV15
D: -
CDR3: CATSRQMTVGADTQYF

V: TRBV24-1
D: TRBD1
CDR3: CATSDPRGQDKKTEQYF

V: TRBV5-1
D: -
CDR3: CASSLNGWSYNEQFF

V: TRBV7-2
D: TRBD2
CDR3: CASSPQRLAGASEQYF

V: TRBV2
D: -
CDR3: CASRDTLGGTGGYTF

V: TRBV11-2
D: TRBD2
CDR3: CASSLGTSGRAYYNEQFF

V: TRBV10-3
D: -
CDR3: CAISDLDTGELFF

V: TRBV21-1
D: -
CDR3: CASSTRVKNIQYF

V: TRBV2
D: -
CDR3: CASSSLRGEQYF

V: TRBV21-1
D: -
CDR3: CASSKEGQGPYEQYF